What follows are 22 T cell receptor beta chains derived from one specimen sequenced in a study of molecular identifiers for immune sequencing clone quantification. MiXCR, applied by TCRdb to the PCR reads, yields one record per CDR3 protein. This table holds about 640,000 distinct CDR3 sequences, about 20% found once. The specimen was naive CD8+ T cells from blood, with Jurkat cell RNA spiked in. Subset in this sample: FACS-sorted CD8+CD4-CCR7+CD45RA+ naive T cells. These receptors originate from a human donor in good health. Some libraries in this study had Jurkat cell RNA spiked in.

This clonotype was observed many times. This sequence joins TRBV2 and TRBJ1-1; tentative D call: TRBD1 (6 bases). The V gene's germline CDR1 is SNHLY and CDR2 FYNNEI. V was trimmed by 11 bases and J by 7 bases, leaving 17 bases between them. This CDR3 is built from 12 residues. The CDR3 DNA is TGTGCCCCCATTAGGGGGACCCTTGAAGCTTTCTTT. Protein: CAPIRGTLEAFF.

This clonotype was recorded many times. This chain links TRBV24-1 with TRBJ2-3, with D perhaps matching TRBD2 (5 bases). CDR1 is KGHDR, CDR2 SFDVKD, per germline. This CDR3 has 15 amino acids. V lost 3 bases, J lost 1 base, and 10 bases lay in between. The DNA of the CDR3 is TGTGCCACCAGTGATGGGAGCGGAGGCACAGATACGCAGTATTTT. Translated, it gives CATSDGSGGTDTQYF.

With respect to this clonotype: Its ends do not fully match the called genes, so a read error is possible. The gene calls are TRBV12-3 or TRBV12-4 and TRBJ2-5; 7 bases align to TRBD1. There are 13 residues in the CDR3. For the CDR3, the DNA is TGTGCCAGCAGTTCGACAGGGAAAGAGACCCGGTACTTC. Protein sequence: CASSSTGKETRYF.

Note on this clonotype: This may come from a read error, since a much larger clone is one base off. The chain links TRBV12-3 or TRBV12-4 to TRBJ1-3; no definite D call. V was clipped by 8 bases and J by 9 bases, with 20 bases between them. The CDR3 is 14 amino acids. CDR3 sequence: CASRNRALESTIYF. DNA of the CDR3: TGTGCCAGCCGTAACCGGGCACTTGAAAGCACCATATATTTT.

The chain joins TRBV3-1 to TRBJ2-2, with a weak D call TRBD2 (5 bases). This CDR3 spans 17 amino acids. The V end was cut by 0 bases, the J end by 6 bases, with 17 bases between. The germline V gene encodes CDR1 LGHDT and CDR2 YNNKEL (reference sequence). The CDR3 spells CASSQDRRKWMSGELFF. CDR3 coding DNA: TGTGCCAGCAGCCAAGATAGGAGGAAATGGATGTCCGGGGAGCTGTTTTTT.

Points on this clonotype: This may arise from a read error, as a much more abundant clone is one base away. Here the CDR3 omits its conserved ending phenylalanine or tryptophan, so a read error is the likely source. The chain couples TRBV6-2 or TRBV6-3 to TRBJ2-3, with 10 bases fitting TRBD2. The CDR3 length is 17 residues. The germline CDR1 and CDR2 sequences are MNHEY and SVGEGT. Trimming removed 0 bases from V and 0 bases from J; junction bases left unmatched: 3. DNA for the CDR3: TGTGCCAGCAGTTACTCAGCTAGCGGGAGCAGCACAGATACGCAGTATTCT. Residues: CASSYSASGSSTDTQYS.

V is TRBV28 and J is TRBJ1-6; maybe TRBD1 (6 bases). The CDR3 is made up of 14 amino acids. The germline CDR1 and CDR2 sequences are MDHEN and SYDVKM. V lost 6 bases to trimming and J lost 7 bases, with 13 bases between them. The CDR3 loop reads CASSPGDTNSPLHF. CDR3 coding DNA: TGTGCCAGCAGCCCTGGGGACACAAATTCACCCCTCCACTTT.

The rearrangement links TRBV3-1 to TRBJ2-2, with 7 bases lining up with TRBD2. The CDR3 spans 18 residues. Germline CDR1 and CDR2: LGHDT and YNNKEL (reference sequence). V dropped 4 bases and J dropped 0; count of bases not matched to a gene: 11. CDR3 sequence (DNA): TGTGCCAGCAGCCGTCTGGGGCTAGCGGATCCGAACACCGGGGAGCTGTTTTTT. This translates into CASSRLGLADPNTGELFF.

This clonotype occurred many times. V gene TRBV5-1 combines with J gene TRBJ2-5; no clear D. From germline, CDR1 is SGHRS and CDR2 YFSETQ. The CDR3 consists of 14 residues. V was pared by 2 bases and J by 1 base, with 9 bases between. CDR3 residues: CASSFLGSQETQYF. The CDR3 DNA follows: TGCGCCAGCAGCTTCTTGGGATCCCAAGAGACCCAGTACTTC.

The rearrangement links TRBV19 to TRBJ2-4, with D perhaps matching TRBD2 (6 bases). V was clipped by 3 bases and J by 0 bases, with 12 bases between them. This CDR3 spans 16 amino acids. Germline V lookup: CDR1 LNHDA, CDR2 SQIVND (reference sequence). The DNA of the CDR3 is TGTGCCAGTAGTATGGGGGACTTACTAGCCAAAAACATTCAGTACTTC. Translating gives CASSMGDLLAKNIQYF.

As concerns this clonotype: The CDR3 carries no conserved terminal phenylalanine or tryptophan, so it likely arises from a read error. The rearrangement joins TRBV19 to TRBJ2-7; a weak D match, TRBD1 (6 bases). There are 14 residues in the CDR3. Germline lookup yields CDR1 LNHDA and CDR2 SQIVND (reference sequence). CDR3 in DNA: TGCGCCAGTAGTATAACGACAGGATCCTACGAGCAGTACCTC. Its translation: CASSITTGSYEQYL.

Only a few counts were recorded for this clonotype. The chain carries TRBV25-1 and TRBJ1-3; D call uncertain. Trimming shortened V by 8 bases and J by 4 bases, and 15 bases separated the two germline ends. Germline lookup yields CDR1 MGHDK and CDR2 SYGVNS. The CDR3 contains 14 residues. The CDR3 sequence is CASSGSGWGNTIYF. CDR3 DNA sequence: TGTGCCAGCTCCGGGAGCGGCTGGGGAAACACCATATATTTT.

This clonotype has a count of ten or more. The CDR3 nucleotides are TGTGCCAGTAGTATAGATCGGGCAGCGGCTAACTATGGCTACACCTTC. It encodes CASSIDRAAANYGYTF. The chain couples TRBV19 to TRBJ1-2; D gene unclear. CDR1 LNHDA and CDR2 SQIVND come from the germline V gene (reference sequence). CDR3 length: 16 residues. V dropped 0 bases and J dropped 0 bases, with 11 bases sitting between them.

This clonotype showed up many times. The chain employs TRBV13 and TRBJ1-5, with D possibly TRBD1 on 6 matching bases. V lost 6 bases, J lost 5 bases, and 14 bases lay in between. The length of the CDR3 is 14 residues. CDR1 is PRHDT and CDR2 is FYEKMQ in the germline V gene (reference sequence). For the CDR3, the DNA is TGTGCCAGCAGTTCCGGGGGCCAACATCAGCCCCAGCATTTT. Encoded protein: CASSSGGQHQPQHF.

This clonotype was found many times. The genes are TRBV10-3 and TRBJ2-4; a weak D match, TRBD1 (7 bases). V was trimmed by 3 bases and J by 4 bases, leaving 16 bases between them. The CDR3 runs to 16 residues. Looked up from germline, CDR1 is ENHRY and CDR2 is SYGVKD. The CDR3 nucleotides read TGTGCCATCAGTGAACGAGGACAGGAGGGGAAAAACATTCAGTACTTC. It translates to CAISERGQEGKNIQYF.

This clonotype was recorded at least ten times. CDR3 sequence reads: CASVGPMNTEAFF. In nucleotides, the CDR3 is TGCGCCAGCGTCGGGCCCATGAACACTGAAGCTTTCTTT. J is TRBJ1-1 and V is TRBV4-3; no clear D gene. V was clipped by 8 bases and J by 0 bases, with 10 bases between them. The length of the CDR3 is 13 residues. From germline, CDR1 is LGHNA and CDR2 YSLEER.

The chain employs TRBV28 and TRBJ1-1, with no clear D. Trimming cost V 4 bases and J 1 base, with 13 bases left between them. Germline-derived CDR1 and CDR2 are MDHEN and SYDVKM. The CDR3 is 15 residues long. The CDR3 region has the DNA TGTGCCAGCAGTTCATCAATTGACGGGAACACTGAAGCTTTCTTT. This encodes CASSSSIDGNTEAFF.

This clonotype was counted ten times or more. The gene calls are TRBV2 and TRBJ1-1; no clear D. CDR1 and CDR2 (germline): SNHLY, FYNNEI. V lost 3 bases and J lost 1, with 15 bases in between. The length of the CDR3 is 16 residues. The CDR3, as DNA: TGTGCCAGCAGTGAGGATCGTCGCAAATGGAACACTGAAGCTTTCTTT. Amino acid sequence: CASSEDRRKWNTEAFF.

This clonotype has at least ten counts. The V gene is TRBV7-2, the J gene TRBJ2-3; the match to TRBD2 covers 12 bases. The CDR3 has 19 residues. Germline CDR1 and CDR2: SGHTA and FQGNSA. After removal of 5 bases from V and 0 bases from J, the junction contained 12 bases not matched to a gene. The chain's CDR3 is CASSQTSGGFIPSTDTQYF. In nucleotides, the CDR3 is TGTGCCAGCAGCCAGACTAGCGGGGGCTTCATCCCTAGCACAGATACGCAGTATTTT.

This clonotype was recorded many times. This chain uses TRBV20-1 with TRBJ1-1; 8 positions match TRBD1. Germline lookup yields CDR1 DFQATT and CDR2 SNEGSKA (reference sequence). V lost 0 bases to trimming and J lost 8 bases; unmatched junction nucleotides: 11. This CDR3 region has 15 residues. CDR3 protein: CSARDGDRGSIEAFF. The CDR3 nucleotides are TGCAGTGCTAGAGATGGCGACAGGGGTTCGATCGAAGCTTTCTTT.

This clonotype was seen ten or more times. The genes are TRBV29-1 and TRBJ2-3, with 7 nucleotides matching TRBD2. CDR1 and CDR2 (germline): SQVTM, ANQGSEA. Trimming removed 0 bases from V and 2 bases from J; junction bases left unmatched: 2. This CDR3 has 14 amino acids. The CDR3 DNA is TGCAGCGTTGAAGATCGGGAGGTCACAGATACGCAGTATTTT. This gives the protein CSVEDREVTDTQYF.

For this clonotype: This sequence may be a read error, since a much larger clone differs from it by one base. This chain links TRBV3-1 with TRBJ2-7; 7 bases fit TRBD1. This CDR3 comprises 15 residues. The V segment lost 8 bases and the J segment 4 bases; nucleotides outside the gene matches: 14. Germline V gene data show CDR1 as LGHDT and CDR2 as YNNKEL (reference sequence). CDR3 protein: CASGPRWTGDYEQYF. The DNA for the CDR3 is TGTGCCAGCGGCCCCCGGTGGACAGGAGATTACGAGCAGTACTTC.